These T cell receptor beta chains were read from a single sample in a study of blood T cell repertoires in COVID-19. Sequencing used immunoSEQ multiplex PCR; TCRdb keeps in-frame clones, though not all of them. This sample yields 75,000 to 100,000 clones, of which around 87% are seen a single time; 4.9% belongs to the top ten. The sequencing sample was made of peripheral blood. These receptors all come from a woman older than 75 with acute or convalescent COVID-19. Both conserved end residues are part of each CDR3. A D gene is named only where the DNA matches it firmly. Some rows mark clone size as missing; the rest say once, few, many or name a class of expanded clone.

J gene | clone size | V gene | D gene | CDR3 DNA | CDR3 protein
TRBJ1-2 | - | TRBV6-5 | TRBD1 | TGTGCCAGCAGACAACAGGGGGCGACCTCCTATGGCTACACCTTC | CASRQQGATSYGYTF
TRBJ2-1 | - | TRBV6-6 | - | TGTGCCAGCAGTTACTCCATCGACAGAAACAATGAGCAGTTCTTC | CASSYSIDRNNEQFF
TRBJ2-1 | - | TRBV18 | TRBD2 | TGTGCCAGCTCACCACGCCGACTAGCGGGAGACACCTCCTACAATGAGCAGTTCTTC | CASSPRRLAGDTSYNEQFF
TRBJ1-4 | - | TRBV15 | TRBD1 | TGTGCCACCAGCCTGGACAGGTTTAGAGAAAAACTGTTTTTT | CATSLDRFREKLFF
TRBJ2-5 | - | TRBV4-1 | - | TGCGCCAGCAGCCAAGGATTTCCAGGGCAAGAGACCCAGTACTTC | CASSQGFPGQETQYF
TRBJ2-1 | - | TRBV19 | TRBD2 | TGTGCCAGTAGTAACGCCCAGCGGGGAGGGGATGAGCAGTTCTTC | CASSNAQRGGDEQFF
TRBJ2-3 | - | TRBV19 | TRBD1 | TGTGCCAGTAGTGCATCCGGGACAGGGTTTAGCACAGATACGCAGTATTTT | CASSASGTGFSTDTQYF
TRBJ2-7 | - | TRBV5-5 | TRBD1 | TGTGCCAGCAGCCAAAACCCCGGGACAGGGGGTTACGAGCAGTACTTC | CASSQNPGTGGYEQYF
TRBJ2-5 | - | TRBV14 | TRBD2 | TGTGCCAGCAGCCATATCCAGCGGGGGGGCCTGGAGACCCAGTACTTC | CASSHIQRGGLETQYF
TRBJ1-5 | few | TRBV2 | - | TGTGCCAGCAGTGAAGGGGAGGGATTCAATCAGCCCCAGCATTTT | CASSEGEGFNQPQHF
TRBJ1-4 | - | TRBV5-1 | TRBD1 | TGCGCCAGCAGTCCTTGGGACAGTCCAACTAATGAAAAACTGTTTTTT | CASSPWDSPTNEKLFF
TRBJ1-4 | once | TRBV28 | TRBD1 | TGTGCCAGCAGTCCTTGGACAGGGAGGAAGGCAACTAATGAAAAACTGTTTTTT | CASSPWTGRKATNEKLFF
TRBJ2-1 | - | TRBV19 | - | TGTGCCAGTAGTATTAGGACTCAGTACAATGAGCAGTTCTTC | CASSIRTQYNEQFF
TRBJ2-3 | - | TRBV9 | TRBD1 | TGTGCCAGCAGCGTCGCGACAGGACAGGGGACAGATACGCAGTATTTT | CASSVATGQGTDTQYF
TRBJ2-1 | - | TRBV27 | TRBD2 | TGTGCCAGTACCCCGACTAGCGGGAGGGCTCTCTACAATGAGCAGTTCTTC | CASTPTSGRALYNEQFF
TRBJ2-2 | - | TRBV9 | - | TGTGCCAGCAGCGTATTTCGACAGGTTAACACCGGGGAGCTGTTTTTT | CASSVFRQVNTGELFF
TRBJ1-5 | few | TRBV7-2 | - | TGTGCCAGCAGCGAGAACCAGGGTAATCAGCCCCAGCATTTT | CASSENQGNQPQHF
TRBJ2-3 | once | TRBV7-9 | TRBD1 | TGTGCCAGCAGCCTTGGACAGGGGGGAACAGATACGCAGTATTTT | CASSLGQGGTDTQYF
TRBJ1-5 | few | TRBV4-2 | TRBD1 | TGTGCCAGCAGCCAAGGGACAGGAGGCAATCAGCCCCAGCATTTT | CASSQGTGGNQPQHF
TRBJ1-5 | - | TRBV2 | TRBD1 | TGTGCCAGCAGTGGGGACAGGGGAGTGAGTCAGCCCCAGCATTTT | CASSGDRGVSQPQHF
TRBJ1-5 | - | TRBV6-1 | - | TGTGCCAGCAGTGGCGCCGTGGCAGGGGTGGTCAATCAGCCCCAGCATTTT | CASSGAVAGVVNQPQHF
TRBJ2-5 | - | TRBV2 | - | TGTGCCAGCAGCTTTTCGGGAGAGACCCAGTACTTC | CASSFSGETQYF
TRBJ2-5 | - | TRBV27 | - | TGTGCCAGCAGTTTATCGTTCGGGCTAGCAGAGACCCAGTACTTC | CASSLSFGLAETQYF
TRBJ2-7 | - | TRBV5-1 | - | TGCGCCAGCAGCTTAAGTACTGGGGGAGGAGACGAGCAGTACTTC | CASSLSTGGGDEQYF
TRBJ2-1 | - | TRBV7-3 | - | TGTGCCAGCAGCTTGAGCGGAACATACAATGAGCAGTTCTTC | CASSLSGTYNEQFF
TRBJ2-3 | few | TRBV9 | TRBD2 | TGTGCCAGCAGCCCCCGGACTAGCCTTAGCACAGATACGCAGTATTTT | CASSPRTSLSTDTQYF
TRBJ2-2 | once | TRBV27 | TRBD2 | TGTGCCAGCAGTTTAAAACTAGCGGGAGAACCGAGGACCGGGGAGCTGTTTTTT | CASSLKLAGEPRTGELFF
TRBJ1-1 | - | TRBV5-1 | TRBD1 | TGCGCCAGCAGCTCTCGGACAGGGGGTGGTGACACTGAAGCTTTCTTT | CASSSRTGGGDTEAFF
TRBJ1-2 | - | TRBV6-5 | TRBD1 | TGTGCCAGCAGTTACTCGTTTACAGGGGGAGTATTTGGCTACACCTTC | CASSYSFTGGVFGYTF
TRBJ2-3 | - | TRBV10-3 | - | TGTGCCATCAGTCGGGACACTAGCACAGATACGCAGTATTTT | CAISRDTSTDTQYF
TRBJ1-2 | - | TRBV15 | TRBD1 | TGTGCCACCAGCGGGGACAGGGGATCTGGCTACACCTTC | CATSGDRGSGYTF
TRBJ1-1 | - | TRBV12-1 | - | TGTGCCAGCAGCTGCCTCCCGGGACAGAGAGAAGCTTTCTTT | CASSCLPGQREAFF
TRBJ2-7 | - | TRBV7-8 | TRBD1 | TGTGCCAGCAGCTTAATCAGGACAGGGGTAGGCGAGCAGTACTTC | CASSLIRTGVGEQYF
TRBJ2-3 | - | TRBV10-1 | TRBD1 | TGCGCCAGCAGTGAGCGGGAGTGGGACAGGAATACGCAGTATTTT | CASSEREWDRNTQYF
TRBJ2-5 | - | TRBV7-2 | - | TGTGCCAGCAGCAAAAGGGGGAGTTTGGAGACCCAGTACTTC | CASSKRGSLETQYF
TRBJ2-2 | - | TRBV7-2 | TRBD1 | TGTGCCAGCAGCCTATCGGGACAGACGCCGACCGGGGAGCTGTTTTTT | CASSLSGQTPTGELFF
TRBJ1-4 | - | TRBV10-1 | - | TGCGCCAGACTGGGGCAGTGGGGTGAAAAACTGTTTTTT | CARLGQWGEKLFF
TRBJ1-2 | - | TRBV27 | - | TGTGCCAGCAGTTCCCCTGGGGAGGGCGCGGGTGGCTACACCTTC | CASSSPGEGAGGYTF
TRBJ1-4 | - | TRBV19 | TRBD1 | TGTGCCAGTAGTACCACGAGGGGGACAGGCGGAGGTGAAAAACTGTTTTTT | CASSTTRGTGGGEKLFF
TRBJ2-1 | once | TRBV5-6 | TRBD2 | TGTGCCAGCAGCTTGAACAGCGGGGGGGTTAGTGGGCAGTTCTTC | CASSLNSGGVSGQFF
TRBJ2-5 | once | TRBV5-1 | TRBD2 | TGCGCCAGCAGCCCGGGACTAGCGGGAGTTGAGACCCAGTACTTC | CASSPGLAGVETQYF
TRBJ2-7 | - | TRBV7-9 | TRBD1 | TGTGCCAGCAGTTTCCTGGGGACAGGGTCTTACGAGCAGTACTTC | CASSFLGTGSYEQYF
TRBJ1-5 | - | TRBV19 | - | TGTGCCAGTAGTATGGAGTCCCGCAATCAGCCCCAGCATTTT | CASSMESRNQPQHF
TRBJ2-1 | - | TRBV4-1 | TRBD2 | TGCGCCAGCAGCCAAGCCGGTCTAGCGGGAGGCTTGGGGAATGAGCAGTTCTTC | CASSQAGLAGGLGNEQFF
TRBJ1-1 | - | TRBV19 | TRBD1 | TGTGCCAGTAGTATAAAACTACAGGGGGTGGGAATGAACACTGAAGCTTTCTTT | CASSIKLQGVGMNTEAFF
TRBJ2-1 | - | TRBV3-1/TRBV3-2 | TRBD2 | TGTGCCAGCAGTTCCCTAGCGGGGTACAATGAGCAGTTCTTC | CASSSLAGYNEQFF
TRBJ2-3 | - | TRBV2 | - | TGTGCCAGCAGTGAATCTGGCACAGATACGCAGTATTTT | CASSESGTDTQYF
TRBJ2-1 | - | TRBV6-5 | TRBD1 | TGTGCCAGCAGTTCGTGGGACAGGGTCAATGAGCAGTTCTTC | CASSSWDRVNEQFF
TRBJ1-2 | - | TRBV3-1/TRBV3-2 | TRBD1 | TGTGCCAGCAGTACAAAACAGGGGAACTATGGCTACACCTTC | CASSTKQGNYGYTF
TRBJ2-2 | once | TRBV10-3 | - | TGTGCCATCAGCACAAACCCCACCGGGGAGCTGTTTTTT | CAISTNPTGELFF
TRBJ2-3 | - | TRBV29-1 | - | TGCAGCGTTGATGACAGGTACACAGATACGCAGTATTTT | CSVDDRYTDTQYF
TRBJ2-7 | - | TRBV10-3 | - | TGTGCCATCAGGGAGGCCAAAGACTCAAGCTCCTACGAGCAGTACTTC | CAIREAKDSSSYEQYF
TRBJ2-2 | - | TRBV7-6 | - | TGTGCCAGCAGCTTAGGGAGGAACACCGGGGAGCTGTTTTTT | CASSLGRNTGELFF
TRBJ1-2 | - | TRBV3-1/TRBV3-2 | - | TGTGCCAGCAGCCCCACAGGGATCCAGGACGATACTTATGGCTACACCTTC | CASSPTGIQDDTYGYTF
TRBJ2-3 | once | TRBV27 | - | TGTGCCAGCAGTTTATCGTTGACTAGCACAGATACGCAGTATTTT | CASSLSLTSTDTQYF